This T cell receptor beta chain comes out of a study of T cell repertoires in cytomegalovirus infection. The wider study: Public TCR beta signatures indicated both CMV infection and matching HLA type. Study observations and caveats: Carriers of CMV plus the relevant HLA were identified by cumulative public TCR beta family frequency.

This clonotype was seen only a few times. Its antigen is as yet unknown. The germline CDR1 and CDR2 sequences are MDHEN and SYDVKM. This CDR3 spans 18 amino acids. Trimming shortened V by 0 bases and J by 0 bases, and 15 bases separated the two germline ends. TCRdb ran MiXCR on the reads and lists one entry per CDR3 protein. This sample has 300,000 to 400,000 distinct CDR3 sequences, with more than 9% found just once. The TCR sequence derives from a human donor in good health (CMV status not recorded). Some clones in this sample may be carry-over from other donors' samples. The chain carries TRBV28 and TRBJ1-5; no clear D gene. The source material was PBMCs. The CDR3 DNA follows: TGTGCCAGCAGTTTATGGCTCGACAATCTGCATAGCAATCAGCCCCAGCATTTT. The encoded protein is CASSLWLDNLHSNQPQHF.